This entry lists 16 T cell receptor beta chains sequenced from one sample in a study of cytomegalovirus exposure and HLA in healthy donors. Clones were sequenced by immunoSEQ multiplex PCR, and TCRdb holds only the in-frame ones, with some missing. The sample holds about 120,000 clones, approximately 90% seen once. The sequenced sample was PBMCs. These receptors were collected from a woman under 30 in good health and CMV-seropositive.

The gene calls are TRBV6-1 and TRBJ1-2, with TRBD1 matching over 7 bases. This CDR3 is built from 13 residues. The V and J ends lost 5 bases and 4 bases, in that order; junction bases with no gene match: 4. Germline loops: CDR1 MNHNS, CDR2 SASEGT. The CDR3 region has the DNA TGTGCCAGCAGTCGAACAGGGGTCTATGGCTACACCTTC. Encoded protein: CASSRTGVYGYTF.

The CDR3 DNA is TGTGCCAGCAGTGACAGGGGGCTCTACAGCGGGGGCTACACCTTC. It yields the protein CASSDRGLYSGGYTF. The chain is built from TRBV2 and TRBJ1-2; 8 bases map to TRBD1. Looked up from germline, CDR1 is SNHLY and CDR2 is FYNNEI. The CDR3 length is 15 residues. V gave up 3 bases and J gave up 8 bases; unmatched junction bases: 11.

V usage is TRBV10-3 and J usage is TRBJ1-1; no definite D call. The V gene lost 0 bases and the J gene lost 4 bases, with 9 bases spanning the gap. The germline V gene has CDR1 ENHRY and CDR2 SYGVKD. The length of the CDR3 is 14 residues. In DNA form, the CDR3 reads TGTGCCATCAGTGAGTCCCAAGCCGGCACTGAAGCTTTCTTT. Translating it yields CAISESQAGTEAFF.

CDR3 loop: CASSLSGTSGQETQYF. CDR3 sequence (DNA): TGTGCCAGCAGTTTATCGGGGACTAGCGGGCAAGAGACCCAGTACTTC. The chain recombines TRBV27 with TRBJ2-5, with TRBD2 matching 12 bases. Germline CDR1 reads MNHEY; CDR2 reads SMNVEV (reference sequence). The ends lost 0 bases at V and 2 bases at J; junction bases unmatched: 1. CDR3 length: 16 amino acids.

V and J are TRBV25-1 and TRBJ2-7; perhaps TRBD2 as D (6 bases). The germline CDR1 and CDR2 sequences are MGHDK and SYGVNS. There are 12 residues in the CDR3. CDR3 DNA: TGTGCATCCGGGGGAAACTCCTACGAGCAGTACTTC. Its translation is CASGGNSYEQYF.

V usage is TRBV19 and J usage is TRBJ2-3; no definite D call. Germline CDR1 LNHDA, CDR2 SQIVND (reference sequence). Between the trimmed V and J ends, which lost 3 bases and 0 bases, there was a span of 7 bases. The CDR3 loop spans 14 amino acids. CDR3 in amino acids: CASSILSSTDTQYF. CDR3 nucleotides: TGTGCCAGTAGTATCTTGTCTAGCACAGATACGCAGTATTTT.

V gene TRBV7-9 combines with J gene TRBJ2-3; TRBD2 matches at 13 bases. In germline, CDR1 is SEHNR, CDR2 FQNEAQ (reference sequence). This CDR3 spans 17 amino acids. With V trimmed by 5 bases and J by 5 bases, 10 bases remained unmatched. Written as DNA, the CDR3 is TGTGCCAGCAGCCCCGGCACTAGCGGGGGGGCCGGAGATACGCAGTATTTT. Its protein product is CASSPGTSGGAGDTQYF.

The V gene is TRBV19, the J gene TRBJ2-5; D is uncertain. This CDR3 has 14 residues. Between the trimmed V and J ends, which lost 5 bases and 1 base, there was a span of 11 bases. Germline V lookup: CDR1 LNHDA, CDR2 SQIVND (reference sequence). The CDR3 reads CASSGQVFQETQYF. CDR3 nucleotides: TGTGCCAGTAGTGGTCAGGTTTTCCAAGAGACCCAGTACTTC.

In DNA form, the CDR3 reads TGTGCCTGGAGTGTAGAAGGGACAGGGTTTTCCTACGAGCAGTACTTC. As protein: CAWSVEGTGFSYEQYF. This chain connects TRBV30 to TRBJ2-7, with 9 bases aligning to TRBD1. This CDR3 spans 16 amino acids. The V segment lost 0 bases and the J segment 1 base; nucleotides outside the gene matches: 7. Germline V gene sequence: CDR1 GTSNPN, CDR2 SVGIG (reference sequence). Based on the CDR3 plus reference TRBV30 and TRBJ2-7, the full variable domain is SQTIHQWPATLVQPVGSPLSLECTVEGTSNPNLYWYRQAAGRGLQLLFYSVGIGQISSEVPQNLSASRPQDRQFILSSKKLLLSDSGFYLCAWSVEGTGFSYEQYFGPGTRLTVT.

The chain employs TRBV11-2 and TRBJ1-1; no clear D gene. The CDR3 spans 13 residues. Germline assignment: CDR1 SGHAT and CDR2 FQNNGV. Trimming removed 5 bases at V and 1 base at J, with 8 bases between. Here the CDR3 reads CASSPYPNTEAFF. CDR3 nucleotides: TGTGCCAGCAGCCCTTATCCGAACACTGAAGCTTTCTTT.

The rearrangement joins TRBV7-9 to TRBJ1-5; D call uncertain. Germline V CDR1 and CDR2: SEHNR, FQNEAQ (reference sequence). CDR3 length: 15 amino acids. Trimming took off 5 bases at V and 1 base at J, with 12 bases between the two ends. In nucleotides, the CDR3 is TGTGCCAGCAGCCCCGCCGGTATCAGCAATCAGCCCCAGCATTTT. Translation: CASSPAGISNQPQHF. Based on the CDR3 plus reference TRBV7-9 and TRBJ1-5, the full variable domain is DTGVSQNPRHKITKRGQNVTFRCDPISEHNRLYWYRQTLGQGPEFLTYFQNEAQLEKSRLLSDRFSAERPKGSFSTLEIQRTEQGDSAMYLCASSPAGISNQPQHFGDGTRLSIL.

V is TRBV15 and J is TRBJ2-1, with 10 bases fitting TRBD2. The V gene's germline CDR1 is LNHNV and CDR2 YYDKDF (reference sequence). CDR3 length: 19 residues. J lost 7 bases, V lost 4 bases, and 19 bases had no gene match. The chain's CDR3 is CATSMLAGAKISKRNEQFF. Written as DNA, the CDR3 is TGTGCCACCAGCATGCTAGCGGGAGCGAAAATTAGTAAGAGGAATGAGCAGTTCTTC.

The CDR3 here is CASKDNPYNEQFF. DNA for the CDR3: TGTGCCAGCAAGGACAACCCCTACAATGAGCAGTTCTTC. The rearrangement uses TRBV6-5 and TRBJ2-1; a possible D gene is TRBD1 (5 bases). The CDR3 sequence is 13 residues long. V shed 7 bases and J shed 2 bases, with 9 bases lying between them. CDR1 and CDR2 from the germline V gene are MNHEY and SVGAGI.

This chain links TRBV7-2 with TRBJ1-1; maybe TRBD1 (5 bases). CDR1 and CDR2 (germline): SGHTA, FQGNSA. The CDR3 is 15 residues long. Trimming took 2 bases from V and 0 from J, leaving 10 bases between them. The CDR3 here is CASSLPGTLNTEAFF. The CDR3 bases are TGTGCCAGCAGCTTACCCGGGACTCTGAACACTGAAGCTTTCTTT. Complete variable domain (other parts from reference TRBV7-2 and TRBJ1-1): GAGVSQSPSNKVTEKGKDVELRCDPISGHTALYWYRQSLGQGLEFLIYFQGNSAPDKSGLPSDRFSAERTGGSVSTLTIQRTQQEDSAVYLCASSLPGTLNTEAFFGQGTRLTVV.

The chain couples TRBV14 to TRBJ2-2; D perhaps matches TRBD1 (5 bases). Trimming shortened V by 1 base and J by 6 bases, and 15 bases separated the two germline ends. Germline loops: CDR1 SGHDN, CDR2 FVKESK. CDR3 length: 16 residues. This CDR3 is CASSQVVSRVAGELFF. As DNA, the CDR3 is TGTGCCAGCAGCCAAGTCGTGTCCAGGGTCGCCGGGGAGCTGTTTTTT.

The chain uses TRBV19 and TRBJ2-2; 9 bases agree with TRBD1. The germline V gene has CDR1 LNHDA and CDR2 SQIVND (reference sequence). V gave up 10 bases and J gave up 6 bases; unmatched junction bases: 6. CDR3 length equals 13 residues. As DNA, the CDR3 is TGTGCCACCTCCCGACAGGGGGCCGGGGAGCTGTTTTTT. It is translated as CATSRQGAGELFF.